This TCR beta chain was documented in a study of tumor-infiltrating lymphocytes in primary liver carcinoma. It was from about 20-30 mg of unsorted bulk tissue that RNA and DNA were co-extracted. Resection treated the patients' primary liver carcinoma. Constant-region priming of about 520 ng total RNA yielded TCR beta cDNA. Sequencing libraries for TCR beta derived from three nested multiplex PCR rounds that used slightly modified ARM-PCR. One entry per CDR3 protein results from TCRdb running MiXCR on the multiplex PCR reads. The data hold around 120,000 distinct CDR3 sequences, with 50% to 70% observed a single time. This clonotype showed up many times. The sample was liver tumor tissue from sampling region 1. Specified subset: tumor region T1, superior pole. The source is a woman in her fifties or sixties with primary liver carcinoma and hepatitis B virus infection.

The CDR3 is CSVERLLEDGYTF. CDR3 DNA: TGCAGCGTCGAACGTCTCCTGGAGGATGGCTACACCTTC. This chain joins TRBV29-1 and TRBJ1-2, with no clear D. Trimming left V 6 bases short and J 6 bases short, with 17 bases between. Germline CDR1 reads SQVTM; CDR2 reads ANQGSEA. This CDR3 comprises 13 residues.